This T cell receptor beta chain was documented in a study of blood T cell repertoires in COVID-19. Study details: COVID-19 samples from acute and convalescent phases originated in the United States, Italy and Spain. T cells, B-cell-depleted T cells, or PBMCs provided the cDNA or gDNA that served as material.

Sequenced by immunoSEQ multiplex PCR; TCRdb stores in-frame clones only, minus some. The sample records around 230,000 clones, around 88% being singletons. The sequence derives from a woman aged 40 to 50 with acute COVID-19. Sequencing used PBMCs or T cells enriched from blood (not recorded which).

The CDR3 loop reads CASSDRGNTEAFF. CDR3 in DNA: TGCGCCAGCAGCGACAGGGGAAACACTGAAGCTTTCTTT. The V gene is TRBV5-1, the J gene TRBJ1-1; the match to TRBD1 covers 8 bases. After removal of 4 bases from V and 2 bases from J, the junction contained 1 base not matched to a gene. Per germline, CDR1 SGHRS and CDR2 YFSETQ. This CDR3 spans 13 amino acids.